These T cell receptor beta chains were read from a single sample in a study of T cell responses to AZD1222 COVID-19 vaccine. Assay used: immunoSEQ multiplex PCR; TCRdb lists only in-frame clones, some missing. Here the sample spans 120,000 or so clones, about nine tenths being singletons. Specimen: peripheral blood, collected on day 0 of AZD1222 vaccination. The receptor set was obtained from an adult in good health. The CDR3 runs from the conserved cysteine through the conserved F or W. Fields, in order: V gene, D gene, clone size, J gene, CDR3 protein, CDR3 DNA. The D gene is left open where the match is weak. Clone size is shown for a subset of rows, as once, few, many or a class of expanded clone.

TRBV7-9	-	once	TRBJ1-5	CASSFQGQPQHF	TGTGCCAGCAGCTTTCAGGGTCAGCCCCAGCATTTT
TRBV5-1	-	-	TRBJ1-3	CASSSTGRAGGDTIYF	TGCGCCAGCAGCTCTACCGGGCGGGCTGGCGGAGACACCATATATTTT
TRBV19	-	-	TRBJ1-6	CASSIGRSYNSPLHF	TGTGCCAGTAGTATAGGACGCTCCTATAATTCACCCCTCCACTTT
TRBV28	-	-	TRBJ2-1	CASTLGGNEQFF	TGTGCCAGCACCCTTGGGGGCAATGAGCAGTTCTTC
TRBV6-2/TRBV6-3	TRBD1	-	TRBJ1-2	CASSLRDRPTFYYGYTF	TGTGCCAGCAGCCTCCGGGACAGACCCACCTTTTACTATGGCTACACCTTC
TRBV24-1	-	-	TRBJ2-2	CATSLRALPGELFF	TGTGCCACCAGCCTCAGAGCCCTCCCGGGGGAGCTGTTTTTT
TRBV5-6	-	once	TRBJ2-5	CASSTTETQYF	TGTGCCAGCAGCACCACGGAGACCCAGTACTTC
TRBV7-9	-	once	TRBJ1-5	CASSLGQLSNQPQHF	TGTGCCAGCAGCTTAGGACAGCTTAGCAATCAGCCCCAGCATTTT
TRBV7-6	-	-	TRBJ1-6	CASSSREGGNSPLHF	TGTGCCAGCAGCTCGCGCGAGGGGGGTAATTCACCCCTCCACTTT
TRBV5-1	-	-	TRBJ1-2	CASTTDRANYGYTF	TGCGCCAGCACGACCGACCGAGCTAACTATGGCTACACCTTC
TRBV7-2	-	-	TRBJ2-7	CASSPGSYEQYF	TGTGCCAGCAGCCCGGGGTCCTACGAGCAGTACTTC
TRBV28	-	-	TRBJ2-7	CASTLQGGVGRRSYEQYF	TGTGCCAGCACTCTACAGGGAGGAGTGGGGAGGCGCTCCTACGAGCAGTACTTC
TRBV30	-	-	TRBJ1-6	CAWSRGTEWSYNSPLHF	TGTGCCTGGAGTCGGGGGACCGAGTGGTCCTATAATTCACCCCTCCACTTT
TRBV7-2	TRBD1	-	TRBJ2-7	CASTSRGNQGYEQYF	TGTGCCAGCACGTCCAGGGGGAACCAAGGCTACGAGCAGTACTTC
TRBV7-9	-	-	TRBJ2-7	CASSFGDHPSREQYF	TGTGCCAGCAGCTTTGGGGATCACCCATCCCGGGAGCAGTACTTC
TRBV12-3/TRBV12-4	-	-	TRBJ1-6	CASGRQSVALHF	TGTGCCAGCGGGCGCCAGTCCGTCGCCCTCCACTTT
TRBV19	-	-	TRBJ1-1	CASRPTGQGTEAFF	TGTGCCAGTAGGCCCACAGGGCAAGGCACTGAAGCTTTCTTT
TRBV11-2	-	-	TRBJ2-5	CASSFDRRKSQETQYF	TGTGCCAGCAGCTTTGACAGGCGAAAAAGTCAAGAGACCCAGTACTTC
TRBV4-1	-	-	TRBJ2-7	CASSQEWGPGAMTQYF	TGCGCCAGCAGCCAAGAGTGGGGGCCAGGGGCGATGACTCAGTACTTC
TRBV19	TRBD2	-	TRBJ2-1	CASSGTSGNLNEQFF	TGTGCCAGTAGTGGGACTAGCGGGAATTTAAATGAGCAGTTCTTC
TRBV5-1	-	-	TRBJ1-1	CASSGLMNTEAFF	TGCGCCAGCAGTGGGCTAATGAACACTGAAGCTTTCTTT
TRBV28	-	-	TRBJ1-2	CASSSGTETNYGYTF	TGTGCCAGCAGTTCCGGGACTGAGACTAACTATGGCTACACCTTC
TRBV6-5	-	-	TRBJ1-1	CASPRSGGTEAFF	TGTGCCAGTCCTCGAAGCGGGGGCACTGAAGCTTTCTTT
TRBV19	-	-	TRBJ2-7	CASSSGYASYEQYF	TGTGCCAGTAGCTCAGGGTATGCCTCCTACGAGCAGTACTTC
TRBV5-4	-	-	TRBJ2-3	CASSLASGGLTDTQYF	TGTGCCAGCAGCTTGGCGTCGGGGGGCCTCACAGATACGCAGTATTTT
TRBV27	TRBD1	-	TRBJ2-7	CASSYLPGQGAVEQYF	TGTGCCAGCAGTTACCTACCGGGACAGGGGGCGGTCGAGCAGTACTTC
TRBV5-8	TRBD1	-	TRBJ1-2	CASSPGTANYGYTF	TGTGCCAGCAGCCCAGGGACAGCCAACTATGGCTACACCTTC
TRBV5-4	-	-	TRBJ2-4	CASSWWGFDIQYF	TGTGCCAGCAGCTGGTGGGGGTTTGACATTCAGTACTTC
TRBV24-1	TRBD2	few	TRBJ2-7	CATSDEGTSGSYEQYF	TGTGCCACCAGTGATGAGGGGACTAGCGGGAGCTACGAGCAGTACTTC
TRBV21-1	-	-	TRBJ2-5	CASSPHGTSEETQYF	TGTGCCAGCAGCCCGCACGGGACTAGCGAAGAGACCCAGTACTTC
TRBV29-1	-	-	TRBJ1-2	CSVEVNYGYTF	TGCAGCGTTGAGGTAAACTATGGCTACACCTTC
TRBV28	-	-	TRBJ1-1	CASSLRGSPEAFF	TGTGCCAGCAGTTTAAGGGGTTCTCCTGAAGCTTTCTTT
TRBV2	-	-	TRBJ1-3	CASSEDWTDSGNTIYF	TGTGCCAGCAGTGAAGATTGGACAGACTCTGGAAACACCATATATTTT
TRBV11-2	-	-	TRBJ2-3	CASSLLLRSSTDTQYF	TGTGCCAGCAGCTTATTGCTTCGGAGTAGCACAGATACGCAGTATTTT
TRBV5-1	-	-	TRBJ1-1	CASSVQGDTEAFF	TGCGCCAGCAGCGTACAGGGCGACACTGAAGCTTTCTTT
TRBV13	-	-	TRBJ2-3	CASQNGGYTDTQYF	TGTGCCAGCCAGAACGGGGGATACACAGATACGCAGTATTTT
TRBV24-1	-	-	TRBJ2-3	CATMASGGTDTQYF	TGTGCCACCATGGCGTCAGGGGGCACAGATACGCAGTATTTT
TRBV6-2/TRBV6-3	TRBD2	-	TRBJ2-1	CASSLGLREQFF	TGTGCCAGCAGTTTGGGACTACGTGAGCAGTTCTTC
TRBV18	-	-	TRBJ1-1	CASSPGRMNTEAFF	TGTGCCAGCTCACCGGGACGGATGAACACTGAAGCTTTCTTT
TRBV2	TRBD1	-	TRBJ2-1	CASSSQGASEQFF	TGTGCCAGCTCTTCTCAGGGGGCAAGTGAGCAGTTCTTC
TRBV18	-	-	TRBJ1-2	CASSSTAIYGYTF	TGTGCCAGCTCGTCGACAGCCATCTATGGCTACACCTTC
TRBV18	TRBD2	-	TRBJ2-1	CASSPGREFYNEQFF	TGTGCCAGCTCACCGGGGCGGGAGTTTTACAATGAGCAGTTCTTC
TRBV3-1/TRBV3-2	TRBD1	-	TRBJ1-1	CASSLRDSMEAFF	TGTGCCAGCAGTCTCCGGGACAGTATGGAAGCTTTCTTT
TRBV6-4	-	-	TRBJ2-5	CASYIGGQKETQYF	TGTGCCAGCTATATCGGAGGACAGAAAGAGACCCAGTACTTC
TRBV10-2	-	-	TRBJ1-3	CASRPSGNTIYF	TGCGCCTCCCGACCCTCTGGAAACACCATATATTTT
TRBV10-3	-	-	TRBJ2-3	CAISESTPTDTQYF	TGTGCCATCAGTGAGTCGACGCCCACAGATACGCAGTATTTT
TRBV28	TRBD1	-	TRBJ1-1	CASSPTTGGNTEAFF	TGTGCCAGCAGTCCAACGACAGGGGGCAACACTGAAGCTTTCTTT
TRBV19	-	-	TRBJ1-1	CASSIEPAAPNTEAFF	TGTGCCAGTAGTATAGAACCGGCTGCCCCGAACACTGAAGCTTTCTTT
TRBV5-1	-	once	TRBJ1-1	CASSKDRNTEAFF	TGCGCCAGCAGCAAGGACAGGAACACTGAAGCTTTCTTT
TRBV2	-	-	TRBJ2-1	CASSDWPNNEQFF	TGTGCCAGCAGTGACTGGCCAAACAATGAGCAGTTCTTC
TRBV21-1	-	once	TRBJ2-3	CASSKPFTWDTQYF	TGTGCCAGCAGCAAACCGTTTACCTGGGATACGCAGTATTTT
TRBV14	-	few	TRBJ2-5	CASSSSSETQYF	TGTGCCAGCAGCTCGTCGTCGGAGACCCAGTACTTC
TRBV5-4	-	-	TRBJ1-1	CASSPRAGEAFF	TGTGCCAGCAGCCCCCGGGCGGGGGAAGCTTTCTTT
TRBV15	TRBD1	-	TRBJ1-1	CATSTRQGNTEAFF	TGTGCCACCAGCACCAGACAGGGGAACACTGAAGCTTTCTTT
TRBV28	-	-	TRBJ1-1	CASSLTANTEAFF	TGTGCCAGCAGTTTGACAGCGAACACTGAAGCTTTCTTT